The rows below give T cell receptor beta chains drawn from one sample of a study of vaccination effects on CD4 cells after COVID-19. These TCRs are of unknown antigen specificity. Libraries were prepared by immunoSEQ multiplex PCR; TCRdb keeps only in-frame clonotypes and omits some of them. The table records about 65,000 clones, approximately 76% of them present only once. Here the sequenced sample was CD4+ T cells from PBMCs cultured with HCoV-NL63 spike peptides, taken before COVID-19 vaccination. These receptors all come from a human donor who received a COVID-19 vaccine. The CDR3 runs from the conserved cysteine through the conserved F or W. D genes are given only for firm matches. Only some rows state a clone size, as once, few, many or a class for expanded clones.

abundance	v_gene	j_gene	d_gene	CDR3aa	CDR3nt
NA	TRBV6-6	TRBJ1-1	NA	CASSKPRSGVNTEAFF	TGTGCCAGCAGCAAACCTAGGTCAGGGGTGAACACTGAAGCTTTCTTT
NA	TRBV9	TRBJ1-1	NA	CASSVGSVLNTEAFF	TGTGCCAGCAGCGTAGGGTCCGTTTTGAACACTGAAGCTTTCTTT
NA	TRBV6-6	TRBJ2-2	TRBD2	CASFTGGSTGELFF	TGTGCCAGCTTCACGGGGGGGTCCACCGGGGAGCTGTTTTTT
NA	TRBV3-1/TRBV3-2	TRBJ1-2	TRBD1	CASSQGDSPYGYTF	TGTGCCAGCAGCCAAGGGGACAGTCCCTATGGCTACACCTTC
NA	TRBV7-9	TRBJ1-4	TRBD1	CASSQRQGPSNEKLFF	TGTGCCAGCAGCCAGCGACAGGGACCTTCTAATGAAAAACTGTTTTTT
NA	TRBV11-1	TRBJ1-4	NA	CASSSQGPTTNEKLFF	TGTGCCAGCAGCTCTCAGGGGCCGACAACTAATGAAAAACTGTTTTTT
NA	TRBV5-1	TRBJ2-1	NA	CASSLRQASSYNEQFF	TGCGCCAGCAGCTTAAGGCAGGCTAGCTCCTACAATGAGCAGTTCTTC
NA	TRBV7-2	TRBJ1-1	NA	CASSQQRRFEAFF	TGTGCCAGCAGCCAACAACGGCGTTTTGAAGCTTTCTTT
NA	TRBV5-1	TRBJ2-5	TRBD1	CASTAAGGVAETQYF	TGCGCCAGCACAGCCGCAGGGGGCGTAGCGGAGACCCAGTACTTC
few	TRBV19	TRBJ2-3	TRBD2	CASMGGDTQYF	TGTGCCTCCATGGGGGGGGATACGCAGTATTTT
NA	TRBV28	TRBJ1-2	NA	CASRLQGSGYGYTF	TGTGCCAGCAGGCTCCAGGGGTCTGGCTATGGCTACACCTTC
NA	TRBV5-4	TRBJ1-1	NA	CASSLGWGTEAFF	TGTGCCAGCAGCCTCGGGTGGGGCACTGAAGCTTTCTTT
NA	TRBV7-2	TRBJ2-5	TRBD2	CASSFRLAGGPIMKTQYF	TGTGCCAGCAGCTTTCGCTTAGCGGGGGGGCCTATAATGAAGACCCAGTACTTC
NA	TRBV19	TRBJ2-5	NA	CASNRGGETQYF	TGTGCCAGCAACAGGGGGGGAGAGACCCAGTACTTC
NA	TRBV18	TRBJ2-3	NA	CASSGGTDTQYF	TGTGCCAGCTCTGGGGGCACAGATACGCAGTATTTT
NA	TRBV19	TRBJ2-1	TRBD1	CASSIGQASYNEQFF	TGTGCCAGTAGTATCGGACAGGCATCCTACAATGAGCAGTTCTTC